This TCR beta chain was identified during a study of identical twins. Study-level findings and limits: Zero-insertion analyses were open to partial confounding by invariant MAIT and iNKT cells. Without tracking the same donors, conclusions rested on cross-sectional statistical analysis. There were fewer insertions in abundant cord blood beta clonotypes, but memory repertoires showed no such pattern.

Notes on this clonotype: Its antigen is undetermined.

TCRdb reprocessed the 5' RACE reads via MiXCR and lists one record per CDR3 protein. The sample holds some 900,000 distinct CDR3 sequences, approximately 13% seen once. Per the germline V gene, CDR1 is SGHNT and CDR2 is YYREEE (reference sequence). The length of the CDR3 is 16 residues. The J segment lost 10 bases and the V segment lost 4 bases, leaving 11 bases of the junction unmatched. The same data also contributed to another study, on yellow fever vaccine responses in identical twins. Turning to that study: Reportedly, twins' vaccine T cell responses looked partly convergent and partly personalized.

Sample: PBMCs. V gene TRBV5-4 combines with J gene TRBJ2-1, with 13 bases fitting TRBD2. The sequence was collected from a woman under 30 in good health. The chain's CDR3 is CASSAGTSGTLYEQFF. In DNA form, the CDR3 reads TGTGCCAGCAGCGCCGGGACTAGCGGGACCCTGTACGAGCAGTTCTTC.